There are a few counts of the clone carrying this T cell receptor beta chain. This record comes from a study of blood T cells in healthy people across ages. For the second PCR, which ran for about 6 to 11 cycles, a sample-barcoded 5' primer and a J-beta primer mix were used. Each cDNA molecule was tagged by a template-switch adaptor that had 12 random nucleotides. TCRdb ran MiXCR on the 5' RACE reads and lists one entry per CDR3 protein. The sample records roughly 730,000 distinct CDR3 sequences, 45% to 70% being singletons. The authors isolated at least 6.5 million PBMCs per sample. The CDR3 sequence is 16 residues long. Germline V lookup: CDR1 MNHEY, CDR2 SMNVEV (reference sequence).

The specimen was blood. This receptor was obtained from a man in his forties or fifties in good health. The chain couples TRBV27 to TRBJ2-5, with D perhaps TRBD1 or TRBD2 (5 bases each). The J call could be wrong; TRBJ2-7 is a better fit for the DNA end. As DNA, the CDR3 is TGTGCCAGCAGTCCCCCAAGGGGAGCAACCCGAGGCGAGCAGTACTTC. It encodes CASSPPRGATRGEQYF.